A selection of T cell receptor beta chains follows, all from one sample in a study of blood T cell repertoires in COVID-19. Repertoires were generated with immunoSEQ multiplex PCR, while TCRdb's copy carries only in-frame clones and drops some. This table holds just over 250,000 clones, 88% found once. Sequenced material: peripheral blood. These receptors all come from an older woman with COVID-19, enrolled during active disease. Both conserved end residues are part of each CDR3. D genes are given only for firm matches. Where a row states a size, it is once, few, many or the class of an expanded clone; other rows omit it.

d_gene	v_gene	j_gene	abundance	CDR3nt	CDR3aa
NA	TRBV28	TRBJ1-2	once	TGTGCCAGTAAGCCGACTGGACAGAACTATGGCTACACCTTC	CASKPTGQNYGYTF
TRBD2	TRBV30	TRBJ2-1	NA	TGTGCCTGGGAGGCCGGGACTAGCGGCGGTGAGCAGTTCTTC	CAWEAGTSGGEQFF
TRBD1	TRBV19	TRBJ1-1	NA	TGTGCCAGTAGTAGCAGGGGGCGAGTGAACACTGAAGCTTTCTTT	CASSSRGRVNTEAFF
NA	TRBV7-3	TRBJ2-1	NA	TGTGCCAGCAGCTCGTCACCGGGGGAGCAGTTCTTC	CASSSSPGEQFF
NA	TRBV30	TRBJ1-2	NA	TGTGCCTGGAGGCAGGGCTATGGCTACACCTTC	CAWRQGYGYTF
NA	TRBV14	TRBJ2-1	NA	TGTGCCAGCAGCCAAGATCGAGGCTGGAAATACAATGAGCAGTTCTTC	CASSQDRGWKYNEQFF
NA	TRBV27	TRBJ1-6	NA	TGTGCCAGCAGGATCGACAGCAGCTATAATTCACCCCTCCACTTT	CASRIDSSYNSPLHF
TRBD1	TRBV6-1	TRBJ1-5	once	TGTGCCAGCAGTGATACAGGGGCACGGCAGCCCCAGCATTTT	CASSDTGARQPQHF
NA	TRBV7-5	TRBJ2-3	NA	TGTGCCAGAAGCTGGGGACTAGCGGGAAACACAGATACGCAGTATTTT	CARSWGLAGNTDTQYF
TRBD1	TRBV4-3	TRBJ1-6	NA	TGCGCCAGCAGCCAAGAGGGACAGTCTTTTAGATCACCCCTCCACTTT	CASSQEGQSFRSPLHF
TRBD2	TRBV7-9	TRBJ2-7	NA	TGTGCCAGCAGCTTAGAGGCCGGGAGGGGCAGGGAGCAGTACTTC	CASSLEAGRGREQYF
TRBD1	TRBV18	TRBJ2-1	NA	TGTGCCAGCTCACCTCAAGGACAGGGGCGCTCCTACAATGAGCAGTTCTTC	CASSPQGQGRSYNEQFF
TRBD2	TRBV4-1	TRBJ2-7	NA	TGCGCCAGCAGCCAAGGCACTAGCGGCAACTCCTACGAGCAGTACTTC	CASSQGTSGNSYEQYF
NA	TRBV27	TRBJ2-7	NA	TGTGCCAGCAGTGACAGAGGCTACGAGCAGTACTTC	CASSDRGYEQYF
NA	TRBV12-3/TRBV12-4	TRBJ1-2	NA	TGTGCCAGCAGTACAGACTATGGCTACACCTTC	CASSTDYGYTF
NA	TRBV3-1/TRBV3-2	TRBJ1-5	once	TGTGCCAGCAGCCAAGGGGGCGGCGGCAATCAGCCCCAGCATTTT	CASSQGGGGNQPQHF
NA	TRBV12-3/TRBV12-4	TRBJ1-2	few	TGTGCCAGCAGTCGGGAATATGGCTACACCTTC	CASSREYGYTF
TRBD1	TRBV6-5	TRBJ1-6	NA	TGTGCCAGCAGCCAGGACAGGAATAATTCACCCCTCCACTTT	CASSQDRNNSPLHF
NA	TRBV5-4	TRBJ1-2	NA	TGTGCCAGCAACTTCCAGGGAATAGGTGGCTACACCTTC	CASNFQGIGGYTF
TRBD2	TRBV7-2	TRBJ2-3	NA	TGTGCCAGCAGCTTAGGGACTAGCGGGCGGTCAGATACGCAGTATTTT	CASSLGTSGRSDTQYF
NA	TRBV5-1	TRBJ1-1	NA	TGCGCCAGCAGCTTGGGATATGTCACGGGCACTGAAGCTTTCTTT	CASSLGYVTGTEAFF
TRBD2	TRBV6-2/TRBV6-3	TRBJ2-5	NA	TGTGCCAGCAGTCGACTAGCGGGAGTAAGAGAGACCCAGTACTTC	CASSRLAGVRETQYF
TRBD1	TRBV29-1	TRBJ2-7	NA	TGCAGCGCGACCCGGACAGGGGTCACCTACGAGCAGTACTTC	CSATRTGVTYEQYF
TRBD1	TRBV28	TRBJ1-6	NA	TGTGCCAGCAGTTCGACAGGGGATTCACCCCTCCACTTT	CASSSTGDSPLHF